This T cell receptor (beta chain) is from a study of Graves' ophthalmopathy and Graves' hyperthyroidism. The wider study: By definition, stable hyperthyroidism involved no ophthalmopathy within 18 months of follow-up.

For repertoire sequencing, the TCR beta CDR3 regions were amplified from RNA transcripts. A first-round RT-PCR used HTBI primers, followed by a second-round multiplex PCR. TCRdb reprocessed the multiplex PCR reads with MiXCR, giving one entry per CDR3 protein. This sample has 1 million to 1.3 million distinct CDR3 sequences; about 40% occur once, and the top ten carry approximately 12%. Additional autoimmune diseases, uncontrolled infections, pregnancy or lactation disqualified patients. The sample holds a few counts of this clonotype. This TCR derives from an adult man with Graves' hyperthyroidism. Sequences were obtained from peripheral blood or thyroid tissue (not recorded which).

The CDR3 bases are TGTGCCAGCAGCCCCGGCCACTCTGGGGCCAACGTCCTGACTTTC. Amino acids: CASSPGHSGANVLTF. The chain recombines TRBV2 with TRBJ2-6; no clear D gene. The CDR3 loop spans 15 amino acids. Per germline, CDR1 SNHLY and CDR2 FYNNEI. V dropped 6 bases and J dropped 0 bases, with 9 bases sitting between them.